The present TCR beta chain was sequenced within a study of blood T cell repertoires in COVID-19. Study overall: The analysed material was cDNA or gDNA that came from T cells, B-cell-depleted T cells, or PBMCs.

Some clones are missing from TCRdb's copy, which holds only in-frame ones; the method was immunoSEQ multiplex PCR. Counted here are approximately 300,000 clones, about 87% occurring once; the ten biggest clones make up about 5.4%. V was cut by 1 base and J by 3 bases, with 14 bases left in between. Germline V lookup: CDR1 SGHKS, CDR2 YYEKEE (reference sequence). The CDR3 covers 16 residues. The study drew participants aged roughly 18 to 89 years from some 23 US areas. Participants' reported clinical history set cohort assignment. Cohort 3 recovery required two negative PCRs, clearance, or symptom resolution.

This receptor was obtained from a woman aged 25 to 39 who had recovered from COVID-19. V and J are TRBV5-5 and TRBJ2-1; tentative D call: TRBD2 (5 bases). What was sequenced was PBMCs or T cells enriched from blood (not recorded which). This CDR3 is CASSLSSGVVYNEQFF. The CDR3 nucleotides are TGTGCCAGCAGCTTGAGTTCCGGGGTGGTCTACAATGAGCAGTTCTTC.